Below, 10 T cell receptor beta chains from the same sample are listed, as sequenced in a study of blood T cell repertoires in COVID-19 (TCRdb year 2020). Libraries came from the immunoSEQ multiplex PCR assay. TCRdb mirrors the immuneACCESS table, restricted to in-frame sequences. Some clones are absent from its copies; in checked studies, under half trace to an unresolved V gene, and the reason for the others is unknown. Present in this sample are about 99,000 clones, around 74% of which were seen just once. The ten biggest clones cover over 15% of the sample. Sequenced: peripheral blood. The source of these receptors is a woman at least 80 years old with active or convalescent COVID-19.

This rearrangement joins TRBV29-1 to TRBJ2-7, with 8 bases that match TRBD2. The CDR3 is made up of 14 amino acids. J gave up 0 bases and V 6 bases, and 7 bases lay outside the gene matches. Germline lookup yields CDR1 SQVTM and CDR2 ANQGSEA. DNA for the CDR3: TGCAGCGTCTTCAGCGGGAGTAGCTCCTACGAGCAGTACTTC. It translates to CSVFSGSSSYEQYF.

The gene calls are TRBV29-1 and TRBJ1-1; D may be TRBD1 (6 bases). The germline V gene has CDR1 SQVTM and CDR2 ANQGSEA. This CDR3 spans 17 amino acids. The V gene lost 0 bases and the J gene lost 9 bases, with 26 bases spanning the gap. CDR3 in amino acids: CSVEDLGSGGDYRKAFF. CDR3 coding DNA: TGCAGCGTTGAAGATTTAGGATCGGGGGGCGACTATAGGAAAGCTTTCTTT.

The V call is TRBV6-6, the J call TRBJ2-3, with 9 bases matching TRBD2. The CDR3 totals 17 residues. From germline, CDR1 is MNHNY and CDR2 SVGAGI (reference sequence). V was pared by 8 bases and J by 0 bases, with 12 bases of the junction left unmatched. The CDR3 sequence is CASCHRPGLASTDTQYF. Written as DNA, the CDR3 is TGTGCCAGCTGTCATCGGCCGGGACTAGCAAGCACAGATACGCAGTATTTT.

The genes are TRBV2 and TRBJ2-7; a weak D match, TRBD2 (5 bases). There are 13 residues in the CDR3. Between the trimmed V and J ends, which lost 7 bases and 0 bases, there was a span of 10 bases. In germline, CDR1 is SNHLY, CDR2 FYNNEI. The CDR3 DNA follows: TGTGCCAGCAACACGGGAAACTCCTACGAGCAGTACTTC. Translating it yields CASNTGNSYEQYF.

The chain has TRBV29-1 and TRBJ2-2; 7 positions match TRBD1. From germline, CDR1 is SQVTM and CDR2 ANQGSEA. The CDR3 extends over 14 amino acids. With V trimmed by 5 bases and J by 4 bases, 7 bases remained unmatched. CDR3 in amino acids: CSVKTGFPTGELFF. In DNA form, the CDR3 reads TGCAGCGTTAAGACAGGGTTTCCCACCGGGGAGCTGTTTTTT.

The chain couples TRBV6-5 to TRBJ2-1; 7 nucleotides align to TRBD2. Germline V CDR1 and CDR2: MNHEY, SVGAGI. The ends lost 4 bases at V and 9 bases at J; junction bases unmatched: 3. This CDR3 has 12 amino acids. The CDR3 sequence: CASSWRGGEQFF. CDR3 DNA sequence: TGTGCCAGCAGTTGGCGCGGGGGTGAGCAGTTCTTC.

This clone was recorded only once. The V and J genes are TRBV30 and TRBJ2-7; D is unresolved. CDR1 and CDR2 from the germline V gene are GTSNPN and SVGIG (reference sequence). The V gene lost 7 bases and the J gene lost 10 bases, with 23 bases spanning the gap. This CDR3 has 13 amino acids. CDR3 coding DNA: TGTGCCTCCGCAAGAAGCCGCAATTCCGAACAGTACTTC. This translates into CASARSRNSEQYF.

This clone was counted between two and nine times. The chain combines TRBV7-2 with TRBJ1-2, with 12 nucleotides matching TRBD1. This CDR3 has 15 amino acids. Trimming cost V 6 bases and J 4 bases; bases outside gene matches: 6. Germline-derived CDR1 and CDR2 are SGHTA and FQGNSA. CDR3 sequence (DNA): TGTGCCAGCAGATCGGGACAGGGGGCAACCTATGGCTACACCTTC. Protein sequence: CASRSGQGATYGYTF.

This sequence joins TRBV5-4 and TRBJ1-3; no reliable D call. Trimming left V 4 bases short and J 2 bases short, with 10 bases between. This CDR3 contains 14 residues. Looked up from germline, CDR1 is SGHNT and CDR2 is YYREEE (reference sequence). Written as DNA, the CDR3 is TGTGCCAGCAGCCAAAACCCGGCTGGAAACACCATATATTTT. Translated: CASSQNPAGNTIYF. Supplemented by reference TRBV5-4 and TRBJ1-3, the full variable domain reads ETGVTQSPTHLIKTRGQQVTLRCSSQSGHNTVSWYQQALGQGPQFIFQYYREEENGRGNFPPRFSGLQFPNYSSELNVNALELDDSALYLCASSQNPAGNTIYFGEGSWLTVV.

The chain links TRBV6-5 to TRBJ1-2; D might be TRBD1 (6 bases). Looked up from germline, CDR1 is MNHEY and CDR2 is SVGAGI. The CDR3 sequence is 14 residues long. V was pared by 4 bases and J by 4 bases, with 13 bases between. CDR3 DNA: TGTGCCAGCAGTTCTGGACAGCGCAGCTATGGCTACACCTTC. Translated, it gives CASSSGQRSYGYTF.